The 25 T cell receptor beta chains in this list originate from one sample, sequenced in a study of T-cell memory formation after mild COVID-19. TCRdb independently ran MiXCR on the 5' RACE reads; one entry per CDR3 protein. The sample gives around 300,000 distinct CDR3 sequences, roughly 17% of which show up once; approximately 22% is in the top ten. Sample: PBMCs or a T cell subset sorted from them (not recorded which). These receptors were collected from a man aged 18 to 30 who had mild COVID-19 (a few samples of this study predate the infection). Cell type and time point are not known.

The gene calls are TRBV27 and TRBJ1-1; D perhaps matches TRBD1 (5 bases). Trimming removed 9 bases at V and 11 bases at J, with 22 bases between. CDR3 length: 13 residues. From germline, CDR1 is MNHEY and CDR2 SMNVEV (reference sequence). CDR3 bases: TGTGCCAGGCGTCTGGTTTTGGGGCCTGGGGCTTTCTTT. Translated: CARRLVLGPGAFF.

This clonotype was counted between two and nine times. V gene TRBV28 combines with J gene TRBJ2-5; D gene unclear. Per germline, CDR1 MDHEN and CDR2 SYDVKM. V lost 5 bases, J lost 5 bases, and 15 bases lay in between. This CDR3 is 14 amino acids long. In DNA, the CDR3 is TGTGCCAGCAGTAACGGCAGAAGGATGGAGACCCAGTACTTC. Encoded protein: CASSNGRRMETQYF.

V and J are TRBV4-2 and TRBJ2-1; D uncertain. The CDR3 consists of 13 residues. Germline lookup yields CDR1 LGHNA and CDR2 YNFKEQ. Trimming took off 0 bases at V and 5 bases at J, with 5 bases between the two ends. This chain's CDR3 is CASSQDRDNEQFF. CDR3 DNA: TGTGCCAGCAGCCAAGATCGGGACAATGAGCAGTTCTTC.

Only a few counts were recorded for this clonotype. In DNA form, the CDR3 reads TGTGCCAGCAGCACCCGGACAGGGGGCTTTCAGCCCCAGCATTTT. This codes for CASSTRTGGFQPQHF. This chain links TRBV7-2 with TRBJ1-5; 11 nucleotides match TRBD1. Per the germline V gene, CDR1 is SGHTA and CDR2 is FQGNSA. The CDR3 loop spans 15 amino acids. V trimming: 5 bases; J trimming: 6 bases; junction bases outside the gene matches: 6.

There are a few counts of this clonotype. The V call is TRBV28, the J call TRBJ1-2; D may be TRBD1 (5 bases). This CDR3 spans 15 amino acids. V gave up 6 bases and J gave up 5 bases, with 19 bases separating them. Germline V gives CDR1 MDHEN, CDR2 SYDVKM. The CDR3 region has the DNA TGTGCCAGCAGCTTACCTAGCGGGACCAAATATGGCTACACCTTC. Its protein is CASSLPSGTKYGYTF.

This clonotype was detected ten times or more. The V and J genes are TRBV12-3 or TRBV12-4 and TRBJ2-7; D is possibly TRBD2 (7 bases). This CDR3 has 15 amino acids. Trimming pared 3 bases from V and 0 bases from J, leaving 12 bases between. The CDR3 DNA reads TGTGCCAGCAGTTTGGGGGGGGCCCTCTCCTACGAGCAGTACTTC. Residues: CASSLGGALSYEQYF.

The V gene is TRBV7-2, the J gene TRBJ1-2, with no clear D. The ends were cut back, 2 bases at V and 8 bases at J, with 15 bases in the middle. The CDR3 consists of 14 residues. Germline V gives CDR1 SGHTA, CDR2 FQGNSA. CDR3 DNA: TGTGCCAGCAGCTTAATGACTAGTCCAGGCGGCTACACCTTC. Translation gives CASSLMTSPGGYTF.

This clonotype was seen a single time. This rearrangement joins TRBV6-5 to TRBJ1-6; TRBD1 is a possible D gene (5 bases). The CDR3 is made up of 17 amino acids. Germline V gene lookup returns CDR1 MNHEY and CDR2 SVGAGI. Trimming cost V 0 bases and J 3 bases, with 12 bases left between them. The CDR3 loop is CASSYSGAGGYNSPLHF. The CDR3 coding sequence is TGTGCCAGCAGTTACTCCGGGGCCGGAGGCTATAATTCACCCCTCCACTTT.

This clonotype was observed a handful of times. The chain uses TRBV2 and TRBJ1-2; D remains ambiguous. This CDR3 contains 12 residues. V gave up 3 bases and J gave up 4 bases, with 6 bases separating them. The germline V gene encodes CDR1 SNHLY and CDR2 FYNNEI. The DNA of the CDR3 is TGTGCCAGCAGTGAGAACGCCTATGGCTACACCTTC. Translation: CASSENAYGYTF. The full variable domain, rest sourced from reference TRBV2 and TRBJ1-2, is EPEVTQTPSHQVTQMGQEVILRCVPISNHLYFYWYRQILGQKVEFLVSFYNNEISEKSEIFDDQFSVERPDGSNFTLKIRSTKLEDSAMYFCASSENAYGYTFGSGTRLTVV.

In its sample, this clonotype was seen a few times. V is TRBV4-3 and J is TRBJ2-7; the D is unclear. This CDR3 comprises 15 residues. The V gene's germline CDR1 is LGHNA and CDR2 YSLEER. The V and J ends lost 1 base and 2 bases respectively, with 12 bases between them. CDR3 sequence: CASSQVPGSTYEQYF. Written as DNA, the CDR3 is TGCGCCAGCAGCCAAGTCCCGGGCTCAACCTACGAGCAGTACTTC.

This clonotype was counted only a few times. The chain's CDR3 is CASSPSQGDNEQFF. CDR3 sequence (DNA): TGTGCCAGCTCACCGTCACAGGGGGACAATGAGCAGTTCTTC. The chain recombines TRBV18 with TRBJ2-1; the match to TRBD1 covers 8 bases. This CDR3 region has 14 residues. Germline V lookup: CDR1 KGHSH, CDR2 LQKENI. The V gene end was trimmed by 3 bases and the J gene end by 5 bases; junction bases not matched to a gene: 3.

This rearrangement joins TRBV29-1 to TRBJ2-3; D is possibly TRBD2 (7 bases). This CDR3 region has 15 residues. Germline V gene data show CDR1 as SQVTM and CDR2 as ANQGSEA. Here the CDR3 DNA reads TGCAGTACGAGGAAGGGAGGGACATACGCAGATACGCAGTATTTT. This encodes CSTRKGGTYADTQYF.

This clonotype was seen repeatedly, ten times or more. The rearrangement links TRBV7-2 to TRBJ2-1; TRBD2 might be the D (6 bases). CDR1 is SGHTA, CDR2 FQGNSA, per germline. V was trimmed by 2 bases and J by 3 bases, leaving 11 bases between them. The CDR3 length is 15 residues. CDR3 region: CASSLSGGVYNEQFF. CDR3 coding DNA: TGTGCCAGCAGCTTATCAGGCGGGGTCTACAATGAGCAGTTCTTC.

The J gene is TRBJ2-3, the V gene TRBV24-1; TRBD2 matches at 7 bases. The V segment lost 6 bases and the J segment 3 bases; nucleotides outside the gene matches: 5. The CDR3 is 14 residues long. Germline CDR1 is KGHDR and CDR2 is SFDVKD. CDR3 nucleotides: TGTGCCACCAGTTGGGGACTAAATACAGATACGCAGTATTTT. Translated: CATSWGLNTDTQYF.

The genes are TRBV4-1 and TRBJ1-1; perhaps TRBD1 as D (5 bases). V lost 4 bases and J lost 5, with 11 bases in between. Germline loops: CDR1 MGHRA, CDR2 YSYEKL. This CDR3 comprises 13 residues. DNA for the CDR3: TGCGCCAGCAGCCGGACCAGGGATACTGAAGCTTTCTTT. This codes for CASSRTRDTEAFF.

This clonotype was observed once. The rearrangement uses TRBV7-9 and TRBJ1-2, with 8 bases lining up with TRBD1. Per the germline V gene, CDR1 is SEHNR and CDR2 is FQNEAQ (reference sequence). CDR3 size: 13 residues. The junction had 5 bases not matched to a gene; V was cut back by 5 bases and J by 6 bases. The CDR3 nucleotides are TGTGCCAGCAGCCGGACAGGGTTGAATGGCTACACCTTC. Translated: CASSRTGLNGYTF.

J is TRBJ2-2 and V is TRBV4-1; TRBD1 or TRBD2 may be the D gene (6 bases each). In germline, CDR1 is MGHRA, CDR2 YSYEKL. The CDR3 extends over 17 amino acids. Trimming removed 0 bases at V and 2 bases at J, with 13 bases between. DNA of the CDR3: TGCGCCAGCAGCCAAGAAGGGGGGCAGCCCAACACCGGGGAGCTGTTTTTT. It specifies CASSQEGGQPNTGELFF.

The rearrangement links TRBV28 to TRBJ2-2; unclear D gene. The germline V gene encodes CDR1 MDHEN and CDR2 SYDVKM. This CDR3 region has 16 residues. Trimming removed 6 bases at V and 1 base at J, with 15 bases between. The CDR3 nucleotides are TGTGCCAGCAGCCACCCCATATACAAGAACACCGGGGAGCTGTTTTTT. Protein product: CASSHPIYKNTGELFF.

This rearrangement joins TRBV29-1 to TRBJ1-2, with 7 bases identical to TRBD1. This CDR3 has 17 residues. V dropped 3 bases and J dropped 4; count of bases not matched to a gene: 17. Germline CDR1 is SQVTM and CDR2 is ANQGSEA. CDR3: CSVDMGPDRVRSYGYTF. The DNA of the CDR3 is TGCAGCGTTGATATGGGACCCGACAGGGTGAGGAGCTATGGCTACACCTTC.

This clonotype qualifies as medium-sized (0.01 to 0.1%). The V gene is TRBV5-6, the J gene TRBJ2-3; 7 positions agree with TRBD2. CDR1 is SGHDT and CDR2 is YYEEEE in the germline V gene. The J segment lost 2 bases and the V segment lost 1 base, leaving 7 bases of the junction unmatched. The CDR3 extends over 16 amino acids. The CDR3 sequence is CASSLYKRGLTDTQYF. Here the CDR3 DNA reads TGTGCCAGCAGCTTGTATAAGCGGGGACTCACAGATACGCAGTATTTT.

This clonotype was observed many times. The chain recombines TRBV12-3 or TRBV12-4 with TRBJ2-3; unclear D gene. There are 13 residues in the CDR3. Trimming cost V 6 bases and J 1 base, with 8 bases left between them. For the CDR3, the DNA is TGTGCCAGCAGGGAGAGTGGCACAGATACGCAGTATTTT. It codes for CASRESGTDTQYF.

This clonotype was counted only a few times. The J gene is TRBJ2-7, the V gene TRBV6-6; possible D gene TRBD2, 7 bases. Germline loops: CDR1 MNHNY, CDR2 SVGAGI (reference sequence). This CDR3 spans 13 amino acids. Between the trimmed V and J ends, which lost 5 bases and 5 bases, there was a span of 13 bases. DNA of the CDR3: TGTGCCAGCAGTCCTGGGGGGGCCAACGAGCAGTACGTC. Protein sequence: CASSPGGANEQYV.

The chain carries TRBV5-1 and TRBJ2-2, with D tentatively TRBD1 (6 bases). The CDR3 has 15 amino acids. Germline V gene sequence: CDR1 SGHRS, CDR2 YFSETQ. Trimming shortened V by 2 bases and J by 3 bases, and 11 bases separated the two germline ends. Here the CDR3 DNA reads TGCGCCAGCAGCTTCACAGGGCGGGACACCGGGGAGCTGTTTTTT. Translated, it gives CASSFTGRDTGELFF.

This chain links TRBV27 with TRBJ1-1; D ambiguous. The germline V gene encodes CDR1 MNHEY and CDR2 SMNVEV (reference sequence). Trimming took off 0 bases at V and 4 bases at J, with 9 bases between the two ends. This CDR3 comprises 14 residues. CDR3 protein: CASSLSYEGTEAFF. The CDR3 DNA reads as TGTGCCAGCAGTTTATCGTACGAAGGCACTGAAGCTTTCTTT.

This clonotype was seen a handful of times. The chain is built from TRBV6-2 or TRBV6-3 and TRBJ1-1, with D maybe TRBD1 (6 bases). This CDR3 has 13 residues. Trimming took off 9 bases at V and 0 bases at J, with 11 bases between the two ends. Germline-derived CDR1 and CDR2 are MNHEY and SVGEGT. Here the CDR3 reads CASQGGMNTEAFF. In nucleotides, the CDR3 is TGTGCCAGTCAAGGGGGGATGAACACTGAAGCTTTCTTT.